The entry below gives a single T cell receptor (beta chain) sequence along with its context. This entry is derived from a study of low-dose radiotherapy and immunotherapy resistance in tumors. Across the whole study: The schedule for Cohort 2 used 1 Gy per fraction every two weeks, which added up to 13 Gy over 26 weeks. Every day for four cycles from cycle 1 day 1, patients took 300 mg of oral aspirin.

Nivolumab, ipilimumab, aspirin, low-dose cyclophosphamide and low-dose radiotherapy were given to donors. Alpha and beta chains were covered, as first-strand cDNA relied on TRAV- and TRBV-specific primers. The authors ran around 18 PCR cycles to amplify TCRs with a constant-region primer and V-primer adapter. MiXCR was run by TCRdb on the reads, yielding one entry per CDR3 protein. The table includes thousands of distinct CDR3 sequences, about 53% detected once. There are 13 residues in the CDR3. Looked up from germline, CDR1 is DFQATT and CDR2 is SNEGSKA (reference sequence). J lost 1 base, V lost 3 bases, and 2 bases had no gene match.

This sequence was found in a human donor with advanced metastatic prostate, ovarian, gallbladder or colorectal cancer (not recorded which). This table probably holds off-target reads from a library built for another chain. The rearrangement joins TRBV20-1 to TRBJ2-7; the match to TRBD1 covers 8 bases. The CDR3 loop reads CSARDRVSYEQYF. Written as DNA, the CDR3 is TGCAGTGCTAGGGACAGGGTTTCCTACGAGCAGTACTTC.